This record looks at one T cell receptor (beta chain) sequence and its context. The data belong to a study of control samples from healthy donors and cancer patients. Clones were sequenced by immunoSEQ multiplex PCR, and TCRdb holds only the in-frame ones, with some missing. The sample carries about 120,000 clones, about 95% recorded once. V was pared by 0 bases and J by 4 bases, with 8 bases of the junction left unmatched. The CDR3 contains 16 residues. In germline, CDR1 is LGHDT, CDR2 YNNKEL (reference sequence). The V and J genes are TRBV3-1 (or the pseudogene TRBV3-2) and TRBJ2-7; 8 bases map to TRBD1. The source is a man in his thirties or forties in good health. Sequenced: blood. This CDR3 reads CASSQDYRTGWYEQYF. Here the CDR3 DNA reads TGTGCCAGCAGCCAAGATTATCGGACAGGGTGGTACGAGCAGTACTTC.